This T cell receptor (beta chain) emerged from a study of cytomegalovirus exposure and HLA in healthy donors. Overall study context: Earlier, 95 million to 140 million unique TCR beta sequences were recovered from approximately 180 million T cells by an analysis. General study results and limits: Later on, an analysis found that several of the most significant clusters appeared to be linked to common viral pathogens, which included parvovirus B19. Most TCR sequences proved rare, with some public TCRs found in many donors.

Primers for the PCR totalled 60 Vbeta and 13 Jbeta. The protocol was immunoSEQ multiplex PCR, while the TCRdb copy is restricted to in-frame clones and leaves out a portion. Of roughly 100,000 clones in the sample, around 80% were seen once. As regards this clone: Its antigen is undetermined. The same CDR3 arises from other DNA sequences in this sample as well.

With V trimmed by 9 bases and J by 7 bases, 8 bases remained unmatched. Germline V lookup: CDR1 SEHNR, CDR2 FQNEAQ (reference sequence). The length of the CDR3 is 13 residues. The receptor was derived from a woman aged 45-59 years in good health and CMV-seropositive. The specimen sequenced was PBMCs. The chain employs TRBV7-9 and TRBJ1-1; 10 bases match TRBD1. CDR3 nucleotides: TGTGCCAGTAGCCGGGGGACAGGGGTTGAAGCTTTCTTT. This codes for CASSRGTGVEAFF. The variable domain in full, completed from reference TRBV7-9 and TRBJ1-1, reads DTGVSQNPRHKITKRGQNVTFRCDPISEHNRLYWYRQTLGQGPEFLTYFQNEAQLEKSRLLSDRFSAERPKGSFSTLEIQRTEQGDSAMYLCASSRGTGVEAFFGQGTRLTVV.